This record concerns one T cell receptor beta chain sequence. This sample stems from a study of CD8+ T cells in alopecia areata. About the research overall: Treatment of the treated patients consisted of oral tofacitinib, 5 to 10 mg twice daily.

TCR sequencing used cDNA made by reverse transcription of extracted RNA. The protocol was immunoSEQ multiplex PCR, while the TCRdb copy is restricted to in-frame clones and leaves out a portion. The sample includes about 14,000 clones, roughly 55% of them seen just once. Peripheral blood, together with lesional scalp punch biopsies, was collected from alopecia areata patients. This sample comprised skin, obtained at week 0. The receptor comes from a human donor with alopecia areata.

CDR3 sequence (DNA): TGCGCCAGCGGGACACCCAACTCCTACGAGCAGTACTTC. Protein sequence: CASGTPNSYEQYF. The V gene is TRBV5-1, the J gene TRBJ2-7; tentatively, D is TRBD1 (6 bases). Trimming left V 7 bases short and J 0 bases short, with 11 bases between. In germline, CDR1 is SGHRS, CDR2 YFSETQ. The CDR3 is 13 amino acids.